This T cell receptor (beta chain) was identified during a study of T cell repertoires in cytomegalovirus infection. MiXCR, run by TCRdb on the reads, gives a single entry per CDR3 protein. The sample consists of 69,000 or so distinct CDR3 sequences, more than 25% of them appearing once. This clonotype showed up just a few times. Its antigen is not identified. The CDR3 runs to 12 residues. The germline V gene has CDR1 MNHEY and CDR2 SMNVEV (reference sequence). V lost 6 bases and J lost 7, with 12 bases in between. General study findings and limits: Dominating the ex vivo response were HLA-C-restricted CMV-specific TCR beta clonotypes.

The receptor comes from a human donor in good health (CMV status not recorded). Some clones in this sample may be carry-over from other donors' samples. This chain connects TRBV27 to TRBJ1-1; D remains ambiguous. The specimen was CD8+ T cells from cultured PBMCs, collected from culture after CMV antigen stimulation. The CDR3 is CASRNYRDEAFF. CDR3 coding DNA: TGTGCCAGCAGAAACTACAGAGATGAAGCTTTCTTT.